This T cell receptor (beta chain) was observed in a study of blood T cells in healthy people across ages. V lost 3 bases, J lost 5 bases, and 3 bases stayed unmatched. This CDR3 contains 13 residues. From germline, CDR1 is MNHNS and CDR2 SASEGT. The second PCR ran roughly 6 to 12 cycles with a sample-barcoded 5' primer and J-beta primers. TCRdb redid the calling of the 5' RACE reads with MiXCR, one entry per CDR3 protein. The sample holds approximately 940,000 distinct CDR3 sequences, roughly 43% seen once. Sequencing was performed on blood. The chain recombines TRBV6-1 with TRBJ1-2, with TRBD1 identical over 7 bases. The TCR originated in a man between 25 and 39 years old in good health. CDR3 region: CASSDGRGYGYTF. As DNA, the CDR3 is TGTGCCAGCAGTGATGGCAGGGGGTATGGCTACACCTTC.